Below, 18 T cell receptor beta chains from the same sample are listed, as sequenced in a study of cytomegalovirus exposure and HLA in healthy donors. The PCR employed 60 Vbeta primers together with 13 Jbeta primers. The method was immunoSEQ multiplex PCR; TCRdb's version includes in-frame clones alone and lacks a portion of them. The sample holds 100,000 to 120,000 clones, 13% to 15% seen once. The sequenced sample consisted of PBMCs. These receptors were obtained from a female donor in good health and CMV-seronegative.

This clone turned up a few times. The V call is TRBV5-1, the J call TRBJ2-7; TRBD1 aligns across 11 bases. Germline loops: CDR1 SGHRS, CDR2 YFSETQ. This CDR3 comprises 14 residues. The junction had 2 bases not matched to a gene; V was cut back by 4 bases and J by 2 bases. The DNA for the CDR3 is TGCGCCAGCAGCCCGGGACAGGGGGCCTACGAGCAGTACTTC. It encodes CASSPGQGAYEQYF.

J is TRBJ2-3 and V is TRBV6-4; D is perhaps TRBD2 (6 bases). Germline V gene lookup returns CDR1 MRHNA and CDR2 SNTAGT. The V end was cut by 0 bases, the J end by 0 bases, with 7 bases between. The CDR3 is 15 amino acids. CDR3 bases: TGTGCCAGCAGTGACTCAGCGGGTAGCACAGATACGCAGTATTTT. Amino acids: CASSDSAGSTDTQYF.

This chain uses TRBV15 with TRBJ2-1; 13 nucleotides agree with TRBD2. The ends lost 6 bases at V and 4 bases at J; junction bases unmatched: 6. The germline V gene has CDR1 LNHNV and CDR2 YYDKDF (reference sequence). CDR3 length: 16 amino acids. The CDR3 nucleotides are TGTGCCACCAGTAAGGGGACTAGCGGGGTATACAATGAGCAGTTCTTC. Its translation: CATSKGTSGVYNEQFF.

This clone was counted between two and nine times. The V call is TRBV25-1, the J call TRBJ1-1; D is unclear. CDR1 is MGHDK, CDR2 SYGVNS, per germline. Trimming removed 6 bases at V and 4 bases at J, with 12 bases between. The CDR3 is made up of 13 amino acids. CDR3 region: CASSRGRGTEAFF. CDR3 DNA: TGTGCCAGCAGCCGAGGCCGGGGCACTGAAGCTTTCTTT.

In its sample, this clone was seen a few times. The CDR3 region has the DNA TGTGCCAGCACCAAAACCGGGACTAGCCTCACAGATACGCAGTATTTT. This codes for CASTKTGTSLTDTQYF. The chain joins TRBV28 to TRBJ2-3, with TRBD2 matching 9 bases. The CDR3 runs 16 residues. Trimming cost V 7 bases and J 2 bases; bases outside gene matches: 10. Germline CDR1 is MDHEN and CDR2 is SYDVKM.

This clone occurred a few times. The rearrangement uses TRBV15 and TRBJ1-3, with D unclear. Trimming shortened V by 3 bases and J by 3 bases, and 15 bases separated the two germline ends. The length of the CDR3 is 16 residues. In germline, CDR1 is LNHNV, CDR2 YYDKDF (reference sequence). As DNA, the CDR3 is TGTGCCACCAGCAGTGGCCTGCCCTTTGTTGGAAACACCATATATTTT. It encodes CATSSGLPFVGNTIYF.

This clone has a handful of counts. This chain links TRBV7-9 with TRBJ2-7, with 8 bases matching TRBD1. After removal of 11 bases from V and 0 bases from J, the junction contained 6 bases not matched to a gene. CDR3 length: 13 amino acids. CDR1 is SEHNR and CDR2 is FQNEAQ in the germline V gene (reference sequence). The CDR3: CAAGGQDSYEQYF. The CDR3 nucleotides are TGTGCCGCTGGGGGACAGGACTCCTACGAGCAGTACTTC.

The sample holds a few counts of this clone. This chain links TRBV5-1 with TRBJ1-1, with D hard to call. Trimming stripped 3 bases from V and 1 base from J, with 10 bases between. Germline CDR1 SGHRS, CDR2 YFSETQ. CDR3 length equals 14 residues. CDR3 sequence reads: CASSWSSGNTEAFF. CDR3 DNA: TGCGCCAGCAGCTGGAGCTCGGGGAACACTGAAGCTTTCTTT.

This clone was observed a handful of times. The chain carries TRBV10-3 and TRBJ1-5; the D gene is possibly TRBD1 (5 bases). Between the trimmed V and J ends, which lost 3 bases and 2 bases, there was a span of 5 bases. The CDR3 length is 13 residues. Germline loops: CDR1 ENHRY, CDR2 SYGVKD. The DNA for the CDR3 is TGTGCCATCAGTGAACAGGGCAATCAGCCCCAGCATTTT. Translation: CAISEQGNQPQHF.

The V call is TRBV2, the J call TRBJ2-7; 8 positions agree with TRBD2. CDR3 length: 12 amino acids. Germline assignment: CDR1 SNHLY and CDR2 FYNNEI. Germline trimming cut 9 bases from V and 6 bases from J; bases unmatched to any gene: 7. CDR3 coding DNA: TGTGCCAGTTGGACTAGCCGGGGCGAGCAGTACTTC. Its protein is CASWTSRGEQYF.

The chain recombines TRBV7-2 with TRBJ2-2, with D unclear. This CDR3 comprises 16 residues. CDR1 is SGHTA, CDR2 FQGNSA, per germline. Trimming shortened V by 0 bases and J by 0 bases, and 8 bases separated the two germline ends. CDR3 sequence: CASSLATRTNTGELFF. The CDR3, as DNA: TGTGCCAGCAGCTTAGCAACCAGGACGAACACCGGGGAGCTGTTTTTT.

The chain is built from TRBV30 and TRBJ2-7; 8 nucleotides agree with TRBD2. The CDR3 loop spans 13 amino acids. V lost 3 bases to trimming and J lost 7 bases; unmatched junction nucleotides: 8. In germline, CDR1 is GTSNPN, CDR2 SVGIG (reference sequence). The CDR3 DNA reads as TGTGCCTGGAGCCCGGGGGGGGGAGAAGAGCAGTACTTC. Residues: CAWSPGGGEEQYF.

This clone has just a few counts. The chain couples TRBV10-3 to TRBJ2-2; TRBD1 matches at 7 bases. Germline V gives CDR1 ENHRY, CDR2 SYGVKD. The trim removed 6 bases at V and 5 bases at J, leaving 9 bases unmatched. The CDR3 is 15 amino acids. CDR3 in amino acids: CAIRTGFRQTGELFF. Written as DNA, the CDR3 is TGTGCCATCAGGACAGGGTTCAGGCAAACCGGGGAGCTGTTTTTT.

The chain uses TRBV2 and TRBJ2-3; TRBD2 matches 12 bases. The V gene end was trimmed by 4 bases and the J gene end by 6 bases; junction bases not matched to a gene: 8. CDR1 SNHLY and CDR2 FYNNEI come from the germline V gene. The CDR3 consists of 16 residues. CDR3 nucleotide sequence: TGTGCCAGCAGTGCCCGACTAGCGGGAGCCAGGGATACGCAGTATTTT. As protein: CASSARLAGARDTQYF.

This chain joins TRBV5-1 and TRBJ2-3; maybe TRBD2 (6 bases). The V gene lost 4 bases and the J gene lost 2 bases, with 14 bases spanning the gap. From germline, CDR1 is SGHRS and CDR2 YFSETQ. This CDR3 is built from 15 residues. CDR3 loop: CASSQGGANTDTQYF. Written as DNA, the CDR3 is TGCGCCAGCAGCCAGGGCGGGGCAAACACAGATACGCAGTATTTT.

This clone was counted only a few times. The chain employs TRBV10-3 and TRBJ1-4; 11 nucleotides agree with TRBD1. CDR1 is ENHRY and CDR2 is SYGVKD in the germline V gene. Trimming took 5 bases from V and 6 from J; bases not matched to a gene: 5. The CDR3 runs to 15 residues. CDR3 sequence (DNA): TGTGCCATCAGTTCTGGGGACAGGGGGGATGAAAAACTGTTTTTT. Translating gives CAISSGDRGDEKLFF.

This clone turned up a few times. The rearrangement joins TRBV5-6 to TRBJ1-6; D not resolved. The CDR3 is 15 residues long. In germline, CDR1 is SGHDT, CDR2 YYEEEE. Trimming cost V 4 bases and J 9 bases, with 17 bases left between them. CDR3 nucleotides: TGTGCCAGCAGCACAACCCTAGGCACCATTTCACCCCTCCACTTT. Translating gives CASSTTLGTISPLHF.

This clone was counted a few times. The V gene is TRBV9, the J gene TRBJ2-5; D is unresolved. The CDR3 length is 15 residues. Trimming stripped 4 bases from V and 2 bases from J, with 15 bases between. Germline V gene sequence: CDR1 SGDLS, CDR2 YYNGEE. This CDR3 reads CASSTSLAVQETQYF. The CDR3 DNA reads as TGTGCCAGCAGCACCTCGCTGGCGGTACAAGAGACCCAGTACTTC. The full variable domain, its missing parts supplied by reference TRBV9 and TRBJ2-5, is DSGVTQTPKHLITATGQRVTLRCSPRSGDLSVYWYQQSLDQGLQFLIQYYNGEERAKGNILERFSAQQFPDLHSELNLSSLELGDSALYFCASSTSLAVQETQYFGPGTRLLVL.